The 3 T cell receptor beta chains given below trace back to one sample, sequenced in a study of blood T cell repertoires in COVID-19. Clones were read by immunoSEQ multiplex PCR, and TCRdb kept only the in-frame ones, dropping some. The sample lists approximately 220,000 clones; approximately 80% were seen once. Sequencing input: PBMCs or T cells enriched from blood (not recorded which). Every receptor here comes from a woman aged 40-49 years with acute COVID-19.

DNA for the CDR3: TGTGCCAGCAGTATACAGGGTAGGATTGGCAATGAGCAGTTCTTC. As protein: CASSIQGRIGNEQFF. The chain carries TRBV11-2 and TRBJ2-1; D is perhaps TRBD1 (6 bases). The germline V gene encodes CDR1 SGHAT and CDR2 FQNNGV. The CDR3 totals 15 residues. Trimming pared 6 bases from V and 6 bases from J, leaving 18 bases between.

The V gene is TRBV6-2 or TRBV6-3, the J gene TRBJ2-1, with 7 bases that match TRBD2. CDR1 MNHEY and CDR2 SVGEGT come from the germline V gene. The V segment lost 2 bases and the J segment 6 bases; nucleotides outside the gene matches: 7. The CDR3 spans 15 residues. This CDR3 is CASSYRTSSPNEQFF. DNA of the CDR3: TGTGCCAGCAGTTACCGGACTAGTAGTCCCAATGAGCAGTTCTTC.

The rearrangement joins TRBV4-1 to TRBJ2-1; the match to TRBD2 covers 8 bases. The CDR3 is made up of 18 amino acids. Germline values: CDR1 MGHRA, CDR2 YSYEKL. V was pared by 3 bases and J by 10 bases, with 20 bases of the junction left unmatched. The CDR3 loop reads CASSQRAGEFGRLREQFF. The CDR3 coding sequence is TGCGCCAGCAGCCAGAGAGCGGGGGAATTTGGCCGTCTAAGGGAGCAGTTCTTC.